Listed below are T cell receptor beta chains from one sample, sequenced in a study of T cells after somatic rescue of genetic block. Assay: immunoSEQ multiplex PCR; the TCRdb copy retains only in-frame clones and omits some. This sample yields 68,000 or so clones, of which about nine tenths are seen a single time; about 2.7% belongs to the top ten. Input material: peripheral blood mononuclear cells (PBMCs). These receptors all stem from a man aged 35-49 years. The conserved cysteine and the conserved F or W are not part of the CDR3 here. The order of the fields is V gene, J gene, CDR3 protein.

V gene: TRBV9
J gene: TRBJ2-7
CDR3 protein: ASTQGGSSYEQY

V gene: TRBV28
J gene: TRBJ2-3
CDR3 protein: ASSPRTSGRAAYTQY

V gene: TRBV7-9
J gene: TRBJ2-2
CDR3 protein: ASSLGDGNFNTGELF

V gene: TRBV19
J gene: TRBJ1-1
CDR3 protein: ASSQGHPNTEAF

V gene: TRBV27
J gene: TRBJ2-7
CDR3 protein: ASSFGGEQY

V gene: TRBV19
J gene: TRBJ1-4
CDR3 protein: ASRTGQYEKLF

V gene: TRBV18
J gene: TRBJ2-3
CDR3 protein: ASSATGTQTSTDTQY

V gene: TRBV5-4
J gene: TRBJ1-2
CDR3 protein: ASSRGPGASGYT

V gene: TRBV7-9
J gene: TRBJ1-1
CDR3 protein: ASNDQGGEAF

V gene: TRBV2
J gene: TRBJ2-1
CDR3 protein: ASSASGLAGVNEQF

V gene: TRBV15
J gene: TRBJ2-3
CDR3 protein: ATSRVANKRDTQY

V gene: TRBV9
J gene: TRBJ2-1
CDR3 protein: ASSVGAINEQF

V gene: TRBV4-1
J gene: TRBJ2-1
CDR3 protein: ASSHPGLVRGGEYNEQF

V gene: TRBV5-2
J gene: TRBJ1-1
CDR3 protein: ASSHFGQLNTEAF

V gene: TRBV30
J gene: TRBJ2-6
CDR3 protein: AWTLGAVSGANVLT

V gene: TRBV5-6
J gene: TRBJ1-5
CDR3 protein: ASSFGGDQPQH

V gene: TRBV19
J gene: TRBJ2-7
CDR3 protein: ASSMTSANSYEQY

V gene: TRBV6-6
J gene: TRBJ2-7
CDR3 protein: ASSPDRSLKEQY

V gene: TRBV19
J gene: TRBJ2-7
CDR3 protein: ASARDRGRGEQY

V gene: TRBV6-1
J gene: TRBJ2-7
CDR3 protein: ASSVYGQGYEQY

V gene: TRBV5-4
J gene: TRBJ2-3
CDR3 protein: ASSSARNTDTQY

V gene: TRBV19
J gene: TRBJ1-1
CDR3 protein: ATEGGRGAMNTEAF

V gene: TRBV11-2
J gene: TRBJ2-1
CDR3 protein: ASSSWKYNEQF

V gene: TRBV2
J gene: TRBJ1-5
CDR3 protein: ASQETASNQPQH

V gene: TRBV11-2
J gene: TRBJ2-7
CDR3 protein: ASSFRFGDSYEQY

V gene: TRBV27
J gene: TRBJ2-1
CDR3 protein: ASRRGLVNEQF

V gene: TRBV7-3
J gene: TRBJ1-3
CDR3 protein: ASSLAQGNGNTIY

V gene: TRBV19
J gene: TRBJ1-5
CDR3 protein: ASSIRDHNQPQH

V gene: TRBV7-2
J gene: TRBJ2-5
CDR3 protein: ASSLLWAGKNEETQY